This is a list of T cell receptor beta chains from one sample in a study of Ad26.COV2.S vaccination and SARS-CoV-2 variants. Only in-frame clones appear in the TCRdb table, and some are missing; sequencing was by immunoSEQ multiplex PCR. This table has roughly 300,000 clones, around 88% appearing once. The specimen was peripheral blood, collected in a trial of Ad26.COV2.S vaccine versus placebo. These receptors all come from a person aged 18-65 years who received the Ad26.COV2.S COVID-19 vaccine or a placebo. Both conserved end residues are part of each CDR3. Each record gives: V gene, J gene, clone size, D gene, CDR3 DNA, CDR3 protein. The D gene is left open where the match is weak. The listing skips clone size in some rows; elsewhere it reads once, few, many or a size class.

>TRBV4-3|TRBJ2-5|NA|NA
TGCGCCAGCAGCCAAATAGGGGGTGTGTTACAGACCCAGTACTTC
CASSQIGGVLQTQYF
>TRBV30|TRBJ2-1|NA|NA
TGTGCCTGGAATCGGGGGAGAGATCGTTTGAATGAGCAGTTCTTC
CAWNRGRDRLNEQFF
>TRBV10-3|TRBJ2-7|NA|NA
TGTGCCATCAGTGAGCTGGATTCCTACGAGCAGTACTTC
CAISELDSYEQYF
>TRBV4-3|TRBJ2-1|NA|NA
TGCGCCAGCAGCCAAGATCGGGCTAGGTTGTACAATGAGCAGTTCTTC
CASSQDRARLYNEQFF
>TRBV2|TRBJ1-4|NA|NA
TGTGCCAGCAGTGAACCTGCAGGAGTGACTAATGAAAAACTGTTTTTT
CASSEPAGVTNEKLFF
>TRBV9|TRBJ2-1|few|NA
TGTGCCAGCAGCGTAGGGGACGCCCCTTACAATGAGCAGTTCTTC
CASSVGDAPYNEQFF
>TRBV5-1|TRBJ2-7|NA|TRBD1
TGCGCCAGCAGCTCTGGACAGGGGTCCTACGAGCAGTACTTC
CASSSGQGSYEQYF
>TRBV9|TRBJ1-1|NA|NA
TGTGCCAGCAGCGGGCCGGGGCTTTTGAACACTGAAGCTTTCTTT
CASSGPGLLNTEAFF
>TRBV4-3|TRBJ1-1|NA|NA
TGCGCCAGCAGCCTGGGGGAGACAACTGAAGCTTTCTTT
CASSLGETTEAFF
>TRBV6-5|TRBJ2-1|NA|TRBD2
TGTGCCAGCAGTTACTCGGGACTAGACTACAATGAGCAGTTCTTC
CASSYSGLDYNEQFF
>TRBV7-2|TRBJ2-3|once|TRBD2
TGTGCCAGCAATCGCCCCGGGACTAGCGGGGCCACAGATACGCAGTATTTT
CASNRPGTSGATDTQYF
>TRBV28|TRBJ1-4|once|TRBD1
TGTGCCAGCGGGACAGGGCAACGAACTAATGAAAAACTGTTTTTT
CASGTGQRTNEKLFF
>TRBV7-9|TRBJ2-7|NA|NA
TGTGCCAGCAGCTTAGGTATCTCCTACGAGCAGTACTTC
CASSLGISYEQYF
>TRBV6-5|TRBJ2-7|NA|TRBD2
TGTGCCAGCTGGGGGCGGGAGGGCGACGAGCAGTACTTC
CASWGREGDEQYF
>TRBV30|TRBJ2-1|NA|NA
TGTGCCTGGAGGGCCCGCTACAATGAGCAGTTCTTC
CAWRARYNEQFF
>TRBV18|TRBJ2-1|NA|NA
TGTGCCAGCTCACCATCCACCTACAATGAGCAGTTCTTC
CASSPSTYNEQFF
>TRBV19|TRBJ1-1|once|NA
TGTGCCAGTAGTATCGGTCCAGGCTCGAACACTGAAGCTTTCTTT
CASSIGPGSNTEAFF
>TRBV18|TRBJ1-5|once|NA
TGTGCCAGCTCACCACCGGGGTTATATAGCAATCAGCCCCAGCATTTT
CASSPPGLYSNQPQHF
>TRBV5-1|TRBJ2-5|NA|NA
TGCGCCAGCAGCACTTTGGGAGAGACCCAGTACTTC
CASSTLGETQYF
>TRBV6-4|TRBJ2-3|few|NA
TGTGCCAGCGGGCGGACTATCACAGATACGCAGTATTTT
CASGRTITDTQYF
>TRBV2|TRBJ1-1|NA|NA
TGTGCCAGCAGAGACGGGACCGGAGAGACTGAAGCTTTCTTT
CASRDGTGETEAFF
>TRBV19|TRBJ1-5|NA|TRBD1
TGTGCCAGTAGCTTATATCAGGGGGCAAGCAATCAGCCCCAGCATTTT
CASSLYQGASNQPQHF
>TRBV28|TRBJ1-2|NA|NA
TGTGCCAGCAGTCTCCCCCTTGGGGGTTGGTATGGCTACACCTTC
CASSLPLGGWYGYTF
>TRBV11-2|TRBJ2-7|NA|TRBD2
TGTGCCAGCAGCCCGGGACTAGCGGGGGACGAGCAGTACTTC
CASSPGLAGDEQYF
>TRBV5-4|TRBJ2-3|NA|NA
TGTGCCAGCAGCTTTATTGGGACACCTGAGGACCCAGATACGCAGTATTTT
CASSFIGTPEDPDTQYF
>TRBV7-9|TRBJ1-2|NA|NA
TGTGCCAGCAGCTTAGCGCGTTTGGGTGGCTACACCTTC
CASSLARLGGYTF
>TRBV4-3|TRBJ1-1|once|NA
TGCGCCAGCAGCCAGATCCTGGACAAAGTCCTCGAAGCTTTCTTT
CASSQILDKVLEAFF
>TRBV20-1|TRBJ2-7|NA|TRBD2
TGCAGTGCAAGTCTAGCGGTTAGCTCCTACGAGCAGTACTTC
CSASLAVSSYEQYF
>TRBV28|TRBJ2-2|NA|NA
TGTGCCAGCAGTCCCGGGACACCGACCGGGGAGCTGTTTTTT
CASSPGTPTGELFF
>TRBV18|TRBJ2-3|NA|NA
TGTGCCAGCTCTCCGGGAATCCCTGGGGCAGATACGCAGTATTTT
CASSPGIPGADTQYF
>TRBV29-1|TRBJ2-5|NA|TRBD2
TGCAGCGTGGGAGGACTAGCGGGGCGGGAGACCCAGTACTTC
CSVGGLAGRETQYF
>TRBV28|TRBJ2-1|NA|NA
TGTGCCAGCACAGATGGTCGCAATGAGCAGTTCTTC
CASTDGRNEQFF
>TRBV7-2|TRBJ2-2|NA|NA
TGTGCCAGCAGTTCGGGGATGCGTGGGACCGGGGAGCTGTTTTTT
CASSSGMRGTGELFF
>TRBV6-5|TRBJ2-7|NA|NA
TGTGCCAGCAGTTACCAAGGCTACGAGCAGTACTTC
CASSYQGYEQYF
>TRBV7-3|TRBJ1-1|once|NA
TGTGCCAGCAGGTCAGGTGGGAACACTGAAGCTTTCTTT
CASRSGGNTEAFF
>TRBV11-1|TRBJ2-1|NA|NA
TGTGCCAGCAGTCCTACCTACAATGAGCAGTTCTTC
CASSPTYNEQFF
>TRBV6-2/TRBV6-3|TRBJ1-4|NA|NA
TGTGCCAGCAGTTACCGTGGCCGCCAGGGACTGTTTTTT
CASSYRGRQGLFF
>TRBV3-1/TRBV3-2|TRBJ2-3|NA|TRBD2
TGTGCCAGCAGCCCGTCTAGCGGAGCGCAGTATTTT
CASSPSSGAQYF
>TRBV19|TRBJ1-2|few|NA
TGTGCCAGTAGACCGGACTGGAATAACTATGGCTACACCTTC
CASRPDWNNYGYTF
>TRBV30|TRBJ2-5|NA|NA
TGTGCCTGGAGTGTACTAGGCAGATTAGAAGAGACCCAGTACTTC
CAWSVLGRLEETQYF
>TRBV30|TRBJ1-1|NA|TRBD1
TGTGCCTGGAGTGGCGGACAGGGCATGAACACTGAAGCTTTCTTT
CAWSGGQGMNTEAFF
>TRBV18|TRBJ1-1|NA|NA
TGTGCCAGCTCACCGGTAACCGACACTGAAGCTTTCTTT
CASSPVTDTEAFF
>TRBV24-1|TRBJ2-6|once|NA
TGTGCCACCAGTGATCGACCGGTGACCGGGGCCAACGTCCTGACTTTC
CATSDRPVTGANVLTF
>TRBV25-1|TRBJ1-4|NA|TRBD1
TGTGCCAGCAGTGAACCGGGACAGGGGTGGGAAAAACTGTTTTTT
CASSEPGQGWEKLFF
>TRBV5-1|TRBJ2-5|NA|TRBD2
TGCGCCAGCAGCTTGGCCGGGACTAGCGGGAGACCTTCTTGGGAGACCCAGTACTTC
CASSLAGTSGRPSWETQYF
>TRBV6-2/TRBV6-3|TRBJ1-1|NA|NA
TGTGCCAGCAGTTATATGAACACTGAAGCTTTCTTT
CASSYMNTEAFF
>TRBV4-3|TRBJ2-1|NA|TRBD2
TGCGCCAGCAGCCACGGGACTAGCGGCTACAATGAGCAGTTCTTC
CASSHGTSGYNEQFF
>TRBV19|TRBJ1-5|NA|NA
TGTGCCAGTAGTATCGGGGTGAGCAATCAGCCCCAGCATTTT
CASSIGVSNQPQHF
>TRBV5-4|TRBJ2-7|NA|TRBD2
TGTGCCAGCAGCCCTAGACTAGCGGGGACCACCTACGAGCAGTACTTC
CASSPRLAGTTYEQYF
>TRBV4-3|TRBJ2-5|NA|TRBD2
TGCGCCAGCAGCCAAGACCTGAGCGGGGAACACCAAGAGACCCAGTACTTC
CASSQDLSGEHQETQYF
>TRBV24-1|TRBJ1-2|NA|NA
TGTGCCACCAGTGATGGGGAACGGGGGGCGAGCTATGGCTACACCTTC
CATSDGERGASYGYTF
>TRBV3-1/TRBV3-2|TRBJ2-1|once|NA
TGTGCCAGCAGCCAAGATCAGGGGACAACTGGAAAGAATGAGCAGTTCTTC
CASSQDQGTTGKNEQFF
>TRBV28|TRBJ2-5|NA|NA
TGTGCCAGCAGTCCAACAGTGGCAGAGACCCAGTACTTC
CASSPTVAETQYF
>TRBV4-3|TRBJ1-1|NA|TRBD1
TGCGCCAGCAGCCAAGCGACAGGGGGGGACACTGAAGCTTTCTTT
CASSQATGGDTEAFF
>TRBV5-6|TRBJ2-2|NA|TRBD1
TGTGCCAGCAGCCCTGACAGGGGGCGGGACGGGGAGCTGTTTTTT
CASSPDRGRDGELFF
>TRBV6-2/TRBV6-3|TRBJ2-3|NA|NA
TGTGCCAGCAGTTACCCCCCGGGGCAGGGTCGGGATACGCAGTATTTT
CASSYPPGQGRDTQYF
>TRBV28|TRBJ1-5|NA|TRBD1
TGTGCCAGCAGTTTCCGACAGGGGGAACTTAGCAATCAGCCCCAGCATTTT
CASSFRQGELSNQPQHF
>TRBV3-1/TRBV3-2|TRBJ2-2|NA|TRBD2
TGTGCCAGCAGCCATCAGCCGGGGGGCACCGGGGAGCTGTTTTTT
CASSHQPGGTGELFF
>TRBV28|TRBJ2-7|NA|NA
TGTGCCAGCGCCCACGGGTACGAGCAGTACTTC
CASAHGYEQYF
>TRBV27|TRBJ1-6|NA|TRBD1
TGTGCCAGCAGTGCCCGGGACAGATATAATTCACCCCTCCACTTT
CASSARDRYNSPLHF